These T cell receptor beta chains were read from a single sample in a study of blood T cell repertoires in COVID-19. Here immunoSEQ multiplex PCR was the method, and the copy in TCRdb shows in-frame clones only, minus some. The sample has 65,000 to 90,000 clones; about 91% are singletons. Material for sequencing was peripheral blood. The receptors stem from a woman aged 80 or older with acute or convalescent COVID-19. CDR3s include the opening cysteine and the closing phenylalanine or tryptophan. Each record gives: clone size, J gene, V gene, D gene, CDR3 protein, CDR3 DNA. The D gene is left open where the match is weak. Rows may omit the clone size; those that give it use once, few, many or a size class.

clone size: NA
J gene: TRBJ2-2
V gene: TRBV3-1/TRBV3-2
D gene: TRBD2
CDR3 protein: CASSQEWASGPGELFF
CDR3 DNA: TGTGCCAGCAGCCAAGAGTGGGCTAGCGGGCCCGGGGAGCTGTTTTTT

clone size: NA
J gene: TRBJ1-5
V gene: TRBV5-6
D gene: TRBD1
CDR3 protein: CASSFRTGRNQPQHF
CDR3 DNA: TGTGCCAGCAGCTTCAGGACAGGGAGGAACCAGCCCCAGCATTTT

clone size: NA
J gene: TRBJ2-7
V gene: TRBV6-1
D gene: TRBD1
CDR3 protein: CASSEAGTGLYEQYF
CDR3 DNA: TGTGCCAGCAGTGAAGCCGGGACAGGTCTCTACGAGCAGTACTTC

clone size: NA
J gene: TRBJ1-6
V gene: TRBV4-3
D gene: TRBD1
CDR3 protein: CASSRTRGQVVNSPLHF
CDR3 DNA: TGCGCCAGCAGCCGAACCCGAGGACAGGTAGTTAATTCACCCCTCCACTTT

clone size: once
J gene: TRBJ2-2
V gene: TRBV18
D gene: TRBD2
CDR3 protein: CASSSAGANTGELFF
CDR3 DNA: TGTGCCAGCTCCTCGGCGGGAGCGAACACCGGGGAGCTGTTTTTT

clone size: NA
J gene: TRBJ2-3
V gene: TRBV7-2
D gene: NA
CDR3 protein: CASSLGEGWDTQYF
CDR3 DNA: TGTGCCAGCAGTCTAGGAGAGGGTTGGGATACGCAGTATTTT

clone size: NA
J gene: TRBJ2-3
V gene: TRBV5-4
D gene: TRBD1
CDR3 protein: CASSPGQGGPGDTQYF
CDR3 DNA: TGTGCCAGCAGCCCCGGACAGGGAGGACCCGGGGATACGCAGTATTTT

clone size: NA
J gene: TRBJ2-6
V gene: TRBV7-2
D gene: TRBD2
CDR3 protein: CASSPRGSSGANVLTF
CDR3 DNA: TGTGCCAGCAGTCCTCGCGGGAGCTCTGGGGCCAACGTCCTGACTTTC

clone size: NA
J gene: TRBJ1-1
V gene: TRBV25-1
D gene: TRBD1
CDR3 protein: CASTAGQGKRNTEAFF
CDR3 DNA: TGTGCCAGCACCGCGGGACAGGGTAAAAGGAACACTGAAGCTTTCTTT

clone size: NA
J gene: TRBJ2-7
V gene: TRBV6-5
D gene: TRBD1
CDR3 protein: CASSYAGTDVSYEQYF
CDR3 DNA: TGTGCCAGCAGTTACGCCGGGACAGACGTCTCCTACGAGCAGTACTTC

clone size: NA
J gene: TRBJ2-1
V gene: TRBV9
D gene: NA
CDR3 protein: CASSGADTSSYNEQFF
CDR3 DNA: TGTGCCAGCAGCGGGGCCGACACGAGCTCCTACAATGAGCAGTTCTTC

clone size: NA
J gene: TRBJ2-7
V gene: TRBV6-2/TRBV6-3
D gene: TRBD1
CDR3 protein: CASSYTQTGTYEQYF
CDR3 DNA: TGTGCCAGCAGTTACACCCAGACAGGGACCTACGAGCAGTACTTC

clone size: NA
J gene: TRBJ2-1
V gene: TRBV9
D gene: NA
CDR3 protein: CASSRAESSYNEQFF
CDR3 DNA: TGTGCCAGCAGTCGAGCGGAGAGCTCCTACAATGAGCAGTTCTTC

clone size: NA
J gene: TRBJ1-1
V gene: TRBV5-1
D gene: NA
CDR3 protein: CASSLEVRVNTEAFF
CDR3 DNA: TGCGCCAGCAGCTTGGAGGTCAGGGTGAACACTGAAGCTTTCTTT

clone size: NA
J gene: TRBJ2-7
V gene: TRBV15
D gene: TRBD2
CDR3 protein: CATSRPTSGSYEQYF
CDR3 DNA: TGTGCCACCAGCAGACCGACTAGCGGTTCCTACGAGCAGTACTTC

clone size: NA
J gene: TRBJ1-5
V gene: TRBV5-1
D gene: TRBD1
CDR3 protein: CASSQGTGAFIWGNQPQHF
CDR3 DNA: TGCGCCAGCAGCCAGGGGACAGGGGCTTTTATTTGGGGCAATCAGCCCCAGCATTTT

clone size: few
J gene: TRBJ2-7
V gene: TRBV10-1
D gene: TRBD2
CDR3 protein: CASSETSGSYEQYF
CDR3 DNA: TGCGCCAGCAGTGAGACTAGCGGGAGCTACGAGCAGTACTTC

clone size: once
J gene: TRBJ1-1
V gene: TRBV7-3
D gene: NA
CDR3 protein: CASAGGGYTEAFF
CDR3 DNA: TGTGCCAGCGCTGGGGGCGGCTACACTGAAGCTTTCTTT

clone size: NA
J gene: TRBJ2-1
V gene: TRBV7-2
D gene: TRBD2
CDR3 protein: CASSGHGASGAYNEQFF
CDR3 DNA: TGTGCCAGCAGCGGCCACGGGGCTAGCGGGGCCTACAATGAGCAGTTCTTC

clone size: NA
J gene: TRBJ2-1
V gene: TRBV5-1
D gene: NA
CDR3 protein: CASSVRSGHGSYNEQFF
CDR3 DNA: TGCGCCAGCAGCGTTCGGTCCGGACATGGCTCCTACAATGAGCAGTTCTTC

clone size: NA
J gene: TRBJ2-7
V gene: TRBV2
D gene: NA
CDR3 protein: CASRPIQSSYEQYF
CDR3 DNA: TGTGCCAGCAGACCCATACAGAGCTCCTACGAGCAGTACTTC

clone size: NA
J gene: TRBJ1-1
V gene: TRBV9
D gene: TRBD1
CDR3 protein: CASSGRQGAGNTEAFF
CDR3 DNA: TGTGCCAGCAGCGGCCGACAGGGTGCAGGGAACACTGAAGCTTTCTTT

clone size: NA
J gene: TRBJ2-1
V gene: TRBV7-9
D gene: NA
CDR3 protein: CASSLGSGFVSNEQFF
CDR3 DNA: TGTGCCAGCAGCTTAGGGTCGGGTTTTGTATCCAATGAGCAGTTCTTC

clone size: NA
J gene: TRBJ2-1
V gene: TRBV7-2
D gene: TRBD2
CDR3 protein: CASSPSGGPSYNEQFF
CDR3 DNA: TGTGCCAGCAGCCCTAGCGGGGGCCCTTCCTACAATGAGCAGTTCTTC

clone size: NA
J gene: TRBJ2-7
V gene: TRBV3-1/TRBV3-2
D gene: NA
CDR3 protein: CASSPTGGEQYF
CDR3 DNA: TGTGCCAGCAGCCCGACAGGCGGCGAGCAGTACTTC

clone size: NA
J gene: TRBJ1-1
V gene: TRBV9
D gene: TRBD1
CDR3 protein: CASGPRQGAVAEAFF
CDR3 DNA: TGTGCCAGCGGACCGAGACAGGGGGCTGTTGCTGAAGCTTTCTTT

clone size: NA
J gene: TRBJ1-2
V gene: TRBV9
D gene: TRBD1
CDR3 protein: CASRYRDRGLYGYTF
CDR3 DNA: TGTGCCAGCAGGTACCGGGACAGGGGGCTCTATGGCTACACCTTC

clone size: NA
J gene: TRBJ1-1
V gene: TRBV10-1
D gene: NA
CDR3 protein: CASSDLVSQLNTEAFF
CDR3 DNA: TGCGCCAGCAGTGATCTCGTAAGTCAACTCAACACTGAAGCTTTCTTT

clone size: NA
J gene: TRBJ1-5
V gene: TRBV19
D gene: NA
CDR3 protein: CASSIRQNSNQPQHF
CDR3 DNA: TGTGCCAGTAGTATCCGACAGAATAGCAATCAGCCCCAGCATTTT

clone size: NA
J gene: TRBJ2-2
V gene: TRBV7-8
D gene: TRBD1
CDR3 protein: CASSPWDRGLRAGELFF
CDR3 DNA: TGTGCCAGCAGCCCGTGGGACAGGGGGCTCAGAGCCGGGGAGCTGTTTTTT

clone size: NA
J gene: TRBJ1-2
V gene: TRBV19
D gene: TRBD1
CDR3 protein: CASSNSGGLGYTF
CDR3 DNA: TGTGCCAGTAGTAACTCAGGGGGCCTTGGCTACACCTTC

clone size: NA
J gene: TRBJ2-7
V gene: TRBV7-2
D gene: NA
CDR3 protein: CASSLVGGPAYEQYF
CDR3 DNA: TGTGCCAGCAGCTTAGTGGGGGGTCCAGCCTACGAGCAGTACTTC

clone size: few
J gene: TRBJ2-5
V gene: TRBV14
D gene: NA
CDR3 protein: CASSQRSGATQYF
CDR3 DNA: TGTGCCAGCAGCCAAAGGTCCGGAGCGACCCAGTACTTC

clone size: NA
J gene: TRBJ1-1
V gene: TRBV18
D gene: NA
CDR3 protein: CANKDSLNTEAFF
CDR3 DNA: TGTGCCAACAAGGACAGTTTGAACACTGAAGCTTTCTTT

clone size: NA
J gene: TRBJ1-2
V gene: TRBV4-1
D gene: NA
CDR3 protein: CASSQDRRFGYTF
CDR3 DNA: TGCGCCAGCAGCCAAGACCGGCGGTTTGGCTACACCTTC

clone size: NA
J gene: TRBJ1-2
V gene: TRBV7-2
D gene: NA
CDR3 protein: CASSLGQVDGYTF
CDR3 DNA: TGTGCCAGCAGCTTAGGTCAGGTCGATGGCTACACCTTC